One sample yielded the 16 T cell receptor beta chains listed below, sequenced in a study of blood T cell repertoires in COVID-19. The method was immunoSEQ multiplex PCR; TCRdb's version includes in-frame clones alone and lacks a portion of them. Of approximately 130,000 clones detected, around nine tenths appear once; the ten largest clones hold 1.5%. Material for sequencing was peripheral blood. The receptors derive from a human donor in a cohort sampled during active COVID-19.

This chain connects TRBV5-4 to TRBJ1-5; TRBD1 might be the D (5 bases). The V gene's germline CDR1 is SGHNT and CDR2 YYREEE (reference sequence). CDR3 length: 14 amino acids. The V end was cut by 4 bases, the J end by 1 base, with 9 bases between. DNA of the CDR3: TGTGCCAGCAGCAAGCGGGACAGCAATCAGCCCCAGCATTTT. Protein product: CASSKRDSNQPQHF.

V and J are TRBV6-1 and TRBJ2-7; D call uncertain. There are 12 residues in the CDR3. V lost 2 bases, J lost 2 bases, and 4 bases lay in between. The germline V gene has CDR1 MNHNS and CDR2 SASEGT. CDR3: CASSEFAYEQYF. CDR3 nucleotide sequence: TGTGCCAGCAGTGAATTCGCCTACGAGCAGTACTTC.

The chain uses TRBV25-1 and TRBJ2-7; D ambiguous. CDR1 and CDR2 from the germline V gene are MGHDK and SYGVNS. There are 13 residues in the CDR3. The V and J ends lost 3 bases and 2 bases respectively, with 8 bases between them. CDR3 nucleotide sequence: TGTGCCAGCAGTGACGGCGGTACCTACGAGCAGTACTTC. This encodes CASSDGGTYEQYF.

V is TRBV11-2 and J is TRBJ2-2, with a weak D call TRBD1 (5 bases). Deletions cut 1 base from V and 10 bases from J, with 10 bases between. Germline V CDR1 and CDR2: SGHAT, FQNNGV. The CDR3 runs 13 residues. CDR3 nucleotides: TGTGCCAGCAGCTTAGCCTTAGGGGAGGAGCTGTTTTTT. Protein: CASSLALGEELFF.

The rearrangement links TRBV15 to TRBJ2-1, with D possibly TRBD1 on 6 matching bases. The V end was cut by 5 bases, the J end by 2 bases, with 13 bases between. This CDR3 region has 15 residues. In germline, CDR1 is LNHNV, CDR2 YYDKDF (reference sequence). The CDR3 DNA follows: TGTGCCACCAGCGCTGGACAGTCCGCCTACAATGAGCAGTTCTTC. Encoded protein: CATSAGQSAYNEQFF. The variable domain in full, with the rest retrieved from reference TRBV15 and TRBJ2-1, is DAMVIQNPRYQVTQFGKPVTLSCSQTLNHNVMYWYQQKSSQAPKLLFHYYDKDFNNEADTPDNFQSRRPNTSFCFLDIRSPGLGDTAMYLCATSAGQSAYNEQFFGPGTRLTVL.

The rearrangement uses TRBV12-3 or TRBV12-4 and TRBJ1-1; 7 positions match TRBD1. The CDR3 runs to 13 residues. Trimming removed 6 bases from V and 1 base from J; junction bases left unmatched: 2. CDR3 loop: CASRNRGNTEAFF. The CDR3 DNA follows: TGTGCCAGCAGGAACAGGGGGAACACTGAAGCTTTCTTT.

The chain links TRBV19 to TRBJ2-3, with D possibly being TRBD2 (6 bases). Trimming took off 9 bases at V and 2 bases at J, with 12 bases between the two ends. This CDR3 is 13 amino acids long. The germline CDR1 and CDR2 sequences are LNHDA and SQIVND (reference sequence). CDR3 region: CASGAGHTDTQYF. The CDR3 nucleotides are TGTGCCAGCGGAGCGGGCCACACAGATACGCAGTATTTT.

The rearrangement uses TRBV6-6 and TRBJ2-7; 7 bases are shared with TRBD1. The CDR3 contains 15 residues. Germline trimming cut 6 bases from V and 0 bases from J; bases unmatched to any gene: 8. Germline V lookup: CDR1 MNHNY, CDR2 SVGAGI (reference sequence). CDR3 amino acids: CASRETGLSSYEQYF. The DNA of the CDR3 is TGTGCCAGCAGGGAGACAGGGTTGAGCTCCTACGAGCAGTACTTC.

The genes are TRBV6-1 and TRBJ1-5; 7 nucleotides align to TRBD1. Trimming cost V 4 bases and J 1 base; bases outside gene matches: 7. In germline, CDR1 is MNHNS, CDR2 SASEGT. The CDR3 contains 16 residues. Here the CDR3 reads CASSAKGAWSNQPQHF. CDR3 DNA: TGTGCCAGCAGTGCCAAGGGGGCTTGGAGCAATCAGCCCCAGCATTTT.

The V gene is TRBV5-1, the J gene TRBJ2-3, with 7 nucleotides matching TRBD1. This CDR3 has 14 amino acids. From germline, CDR1 is SGHRS and CDR2 YFSETQ. Trimming cost V 2 bases and J 4 bases; bases outside gene matches: 4. CDR3 nucleotide sequence: TGCGCCAGCAGCTTACGGCAGGGGGCAGATACGCAGTATTTT. Translating it yields CASSLRQGADTQYF.

V is TRBV18 and J is TRBJ1-2, with D uncertain. CDR1 is KGHSH and CDR2 is LQKENI in the germline V gene. This CDR3 spans 13 amino acids. V dropped 2 bases and J dropped 4 bases, with 8 bases sitting between them. The CDR3 DNA reads as TGTGCCAGCTCACCAACAGAAACCTATGGCTACACCTTC. It translates to CASSPTETYGYTF. The full variable domain, with the rest looked up from reference TRBV18 and TRBJ1-2, is NAGVMQNPRHLVRRRGQEARLRCSPMKGHSHVYWYRQLPEEGLKFMVYLQKENIIDESGMPKERFSAEFPKEGPSILRIQQVVRGDSAAYFCASSPTETYGYTFGSGTRLTVV.

The chain is built from TRBV5-6 and TRBJ1-6; 8 bases align to TRBD1. The CDR3 has 14 residues. Germline V CDR1 and CDR2: SGHDT, YYEEEE. V dropped 0 bases and J dropped 7; count of bases not matched to a gene: 0. The CDR3 loop reads CASSLGTGNSPLHF. CDR3 nucleotide sequence: TGTGCCAGCAGCTTGGGGACAGGGAATTCACCCCTCCACTTT.

The table lists this clone with a few counts. The chain is built from TRBV7-9 and TRBJ2-7; 7 bases line up with TRBD2. The J segment lost 3 bases and the V segment lost 2 bases, leaving 4 bases of the junction unmatched. Germline V CDR1 and CDR2: SEHNR, FQNEAQ (reference sequence). The CDR3 is 14 amino acids. The CDR3 is CASSLTERDYEQYF. Here the CDR3 DNA reads TGTGCCAGCAGCTTAACCGAGCGGGACTACGAGCAGTACTTC.

CDR3 residues: CASSEGLAGHNEQFF. DNA for the CDR3: TGTGCCAGCAGCGAGGGACTAGCGGGCCACAATGAGCAGTTCTTC. J is TRBJ2-1 and V is TRBV7-9, with 12 bases identical to TRBD2. CDR3 length: 15 residues. Germline loops: CDR1 SEHNR, CDR2 FQNEAQ (reference sequence). V lost 5 bases and J lost 5; bases outside the gene matches: 4.

The V gene is TRBV30, the J gene TRBJ2-3, with D maybe TRBD1 (5 bases). The CDR3 consists of 14 residues. Germline V gives CDR1 GTSNPN, CDR2 SVGIG (reference sequence). V shed 2 bases and J shed 2 bases, with 11 bases lying between them. This chain's CDR3 is CAWSLGAPTDTQYF. The CDR3 nucleotides are TGTGCCTGGAGTCTAGGGGCACCCACAGATACGCAGTATTTT.

The chain links TRBV21-1 to TRBJ1-1. TRBV21-1 represents a pseudogene. There are 11 residues in the CDR3. CDR3 in DNA: TGTGCCAGCAGCAAAGACGGTGAAGCTTTCTTT. Translated: CASSKDGEAFF.